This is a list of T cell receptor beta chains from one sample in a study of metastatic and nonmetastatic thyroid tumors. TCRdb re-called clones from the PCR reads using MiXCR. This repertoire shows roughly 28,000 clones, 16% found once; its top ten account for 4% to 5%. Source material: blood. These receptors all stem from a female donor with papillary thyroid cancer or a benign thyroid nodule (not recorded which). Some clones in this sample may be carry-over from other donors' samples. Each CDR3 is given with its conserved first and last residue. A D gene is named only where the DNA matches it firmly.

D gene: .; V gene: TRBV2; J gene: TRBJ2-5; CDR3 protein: CASPDRFVGKTQYF
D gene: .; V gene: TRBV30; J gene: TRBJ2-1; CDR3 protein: CASLRSTSYNEQFF
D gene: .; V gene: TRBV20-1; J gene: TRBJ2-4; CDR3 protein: CSAGGGLTKNIQYF
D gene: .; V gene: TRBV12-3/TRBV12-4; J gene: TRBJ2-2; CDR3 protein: CASNLDYPSAGELFF
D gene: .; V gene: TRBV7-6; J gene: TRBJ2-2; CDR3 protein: CASSPRKELFF
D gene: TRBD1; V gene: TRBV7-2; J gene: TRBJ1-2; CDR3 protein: CASSVDREVYGYTF
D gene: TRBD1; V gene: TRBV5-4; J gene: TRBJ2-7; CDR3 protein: CASSPRDRGNEQYF
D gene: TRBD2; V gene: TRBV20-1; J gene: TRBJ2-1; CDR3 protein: CSQWAAGGRGVNEQFF
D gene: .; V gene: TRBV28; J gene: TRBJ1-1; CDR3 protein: CASSKLGLGPIEAFF
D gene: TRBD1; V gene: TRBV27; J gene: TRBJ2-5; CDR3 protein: CASSYYTGGEKETQCF
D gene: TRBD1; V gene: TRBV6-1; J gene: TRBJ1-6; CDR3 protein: CASSATARTGGFSPLHF
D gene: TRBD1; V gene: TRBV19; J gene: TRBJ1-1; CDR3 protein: CASGTGETEAFF
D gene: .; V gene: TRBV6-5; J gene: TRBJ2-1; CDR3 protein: CASRLAVFYNEQFF
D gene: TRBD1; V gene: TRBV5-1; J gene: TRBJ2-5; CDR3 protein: CASSNRGETQYF
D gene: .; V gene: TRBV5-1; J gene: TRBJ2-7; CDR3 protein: CASSSTSYSYEQYF
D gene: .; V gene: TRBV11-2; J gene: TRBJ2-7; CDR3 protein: CASSLVQSYEQYF
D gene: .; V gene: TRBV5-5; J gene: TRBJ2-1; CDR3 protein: CASSRTGDNEQFF
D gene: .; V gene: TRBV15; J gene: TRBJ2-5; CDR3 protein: CATSRTPGGYQETQYF
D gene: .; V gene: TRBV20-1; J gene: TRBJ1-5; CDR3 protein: CSASPGAGQPQHF
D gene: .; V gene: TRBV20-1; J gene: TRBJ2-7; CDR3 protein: CSAKTDREVEQYF
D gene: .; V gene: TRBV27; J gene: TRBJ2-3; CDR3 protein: CASSFESMADTQYF
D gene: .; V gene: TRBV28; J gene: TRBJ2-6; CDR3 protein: CASSLPTGSSWANVLTF
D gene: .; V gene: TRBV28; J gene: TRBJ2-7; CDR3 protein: CASSLRGGDEQYF
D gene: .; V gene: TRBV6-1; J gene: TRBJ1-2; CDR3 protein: CAGQEPNYGYTF